The 21 T cell receptor beta chains below were found in one sample sequenced in a study of blood T cells in healthy people across ages. It was with a sample-barcoded 5' primer and a J-beta primer mix that a second PCR of about 6 to 12 cycles was run. Using its own MiXCR run on the 5' RACE reads, TCRdb lists one record per CDR3 protein. The sample comprises about 970,000 distinct CDR3 sequences, roughly 47% of which are singletons, and 20% to 25% rests with the top ten. The sequenced sample was blood. The receptors shown here come from a woman in her fifties or sixties in good health.

The V call is TRBV5-5, the J call TRBJ1-1; D is undetermined. The V end lost 3 bases, the J end lost 1 base, and 10 bases lay between the germline ends. Germline V CDR1 and CDR2: SGHKS, YYEKEE (reference sequence). The CDR3 totals 14 residues. The CDR3 DNA follows: TGTGCCAGCAGCTACCTTTCCACGAACACTGAAGCTTTCTTT. It codes for CASSYLSTNTEAFF.

The chain joins TRBV7-8 to TRBJ1-5; D is undetermined. Germline loops: CDR1 SGHVS, CDR2 FQNEAQ. This CDR3 has 15 residues. Trimming took off 1 base at V and 5 bases at J, with 12 bases between the two ends. This chain's CDR3 is CASSLVDGGYQPQHF. DNA of the CDR3: TGTGCCAGCAGCTTAGTGGACGGAGGGTATCAGCCCCAGCATTTT.

This clonotype was found a few times. V and J are TRBV12-3 or TRBV12-4 and TRBJ1-3; tentatively, D is TRBD1 (5 bases). The CDR3 contains 14 residues. The germline V and J ends were trimmed by 7 bases and 0 bases, with 10 bases remaining between them. CDR3 amino acids: CASTTDSSGNTIYF. As DNA, the CDR3 is TGTGCCAGCACCACAGACAGCTCTGGAAACACCATATATTTT.

The gene calls are TRBV7-8 and TRBJ2-1; the match to TRBD2 covers 13 bases. Germline lookup yields CDR1 SGHVS and CDR2 FQNEAQ. J was trimmed by 9 bases and V by 2 bases; bases with no gene match: 7. CDR3 length equals 16 residues. The CDR3 coding sequence is TGTGCCAGCAGCTTAACGGGACTAGCGGGACTTGGTGAGCAGTTCTTC. Protein product: CASSLTGLAGLGEQFF.

The rearrangement uses TRBV20-1 and TRBJ2-7, with 8 bases identical to TRBD2. The CDR3 loop spans 14 amino acids. Germline V CDR1 and CDR2: DFQATT, SNEGSKA (reference sequence). V shed 5 bases and J 2 bases; nucleotides not matched to a gene: 8. The CDR3 loop reads CSAFLAGGTYEQYF. The CDR3 DNA is TGCAGTGCTTTCCTAGCGGGTGGTACCTACGAGCAGTACTTC.

In this sample, this clonotype turned up a few times. V gene TRBV7-2 combines with J gene TRBJ2-7; D not certain. Trimming took off 5 bases at V and 0 bases at J, with 14 bases between the two ends. Germline loops: CDR1 SGHTA, CDR2 FQGNSA. The CDR3 consists of 15 residues. CDR3 amino acids: CASSEQQQSSYEQYF. The CDR3, as DNA: TGTGCCAGCAGCGAGCAACAACAGAGCTCCTACGAGCAGTACTTC. Combining the CDR3 with reference TRBV7-2 and TRBJ2-7 gives the whole variable domain GAGVSQSPSNKVTEKGKDVELRCDPISGHTALYWYRQSLGQGLEFLIYFQGNSAPDKSGLPSDRFSAERTGGSVSTLTIQRTQQEDSAVYLCASSEQQQSSYEQYFGPGTRLTVT.

This clonotype was observed a handful of times. The genes are TRBV7-8 and TRBJ2-3; 7 nucleotides match TRBD1. V lost 5 bases and J lost 2; bases outside the gene matches: 16. From germline, CDR1 is SGHVS and CDR2 FQNEAQ. The CDR3 contains 18 residues. CDR3 coding DNA: TGTGCCAGCAGCACAGGACAGGAAAGAGCCCCCCACACAGATACGCAGTATTTT. This codes for CASSTGQERAPHTDTQYF. The full variable domain, with the rest looked up from reference TRBV7-8 and TRBJ2-3, is GAGVSQSPRYKVAKRGQDVALRCDPISGHVSLFWYQQALGQGPEFLTYFQNEAQLDKSGLPSDRFFAERPEGSVSTLKIQRTQQEDSAVYLCASSTGQERAPHTDTQYFGPGTRLTVL.

This rearrangement joins TRBV29-1 to TRBJ2-1, with TRBD1 matching 7 bases. This CDR3 has 18 amino acids. The germline CDR1 and CDR2 sequences are SQVTM and ANQGSEA. V shed 1 base, J shed 0 bases, and the junction held 12 bases outside the gene matches. CDR3 sequence: CSVEGQGHLPSSYNEQFF. The DNA for the CDR3 is TGCAGCGTTGAAGGACAGGGTCACCTCCCTAGCTCCTACAATGAGCAGTTCTTC.

J is TRBJ2-5 and V is TRBV11-2; TRBD2 is a possible D gene (5 bases). This CDR3 region has 16 residues. Germline V CDR1 and CDR2: SGHAT, FQNNGV. V lost 1 base and J lost 0, with 12 bases in between. The CDR3 spells CASSLGGNGNQETQYF. DNA of the CDR3: TGTGCCAGCAGCTTAGGGGGTAACGGGAACCAAGAGACCCAGTACTTC.

CDR3: CASSDDTDTQYF. For the CDR3, the DNA is TGTGCCAGCTCAGATGACACAGATACGCAGTATTTT. V is TRBV18 and J is TRBJ2-3; D gene uncertain. The CDR3 consists of 12 residues. The V end was cut by 5 bases, the J end by 2 bases, with 5 bases between. From germline, CDR1 is KGHSH and CDR2 LQKENI.

Remarks on this clonotype: In this CDR3 the conserved last residue, phenylalanine or tryptophan, is missing, so a read error is likely. The chain employs TRBV20-1 and TRBJ2-4; possible D gene TRBD1, 8 bases. With the DNA end fitting TRBJ2-7 better, the J assignment may be wrong. Germline V gene sequence: CDR1 DFQATT, CDR2 SNEGSKA (reference sequence). The CDR3 covers 17 residues. For the CDR3, the DNA is TGCAGTGCCAGCGGGACAGGCCAGGGCTTGCGAACCTACGAGCAGTACTCC. Translation: CSASGTGQGLRTYEQYS.

This clonotype has a handful of counts. This chain links TRBV29-1 with TRBJ2-4; 10 bases map to TRBD2. The assigned J gene may be wrong: the sequence end matches TRBJ2-7 better. The CDR3 runs 13 residues. Per the germline V gene, CDR1 is SQVTM and CDR2 is ANQGSEA. The CDR3 spells CSVTSGVPNEQYF. The CDR3 nucleotides are TGCAGCGTCACTAGCGGGGTCCCCAACGAGCAGTACTTC.

The rearrangement uses TRBV29-1 and TRBJ1-6; 7 bases agree with TRBD1. Germline V gene data show CDR1 as SQVTM and CDR2 as ANQGSEA. After removal of 7 bases from V and 14 bases from J, the junction contained 17 bases not matched to a gene. The CDR3 contains 14 residues. The CDR3 nucleotides are TGCAGCGCAAGAGACAGGGTGGACTATTGGACCCTCCACTTT. Translating it yields CSARDRVDYWTLHF.

The chain has TRBV3-1 and TRBJ1-4, with TRBD1 identical over 7 bases. With V trimmed by 4 bases and J by 6 bases, 8 bases remained unmatched. This CDR3 contains 15 residues. In germline, CDR1 is LGHDT, CDR2 YNNKEL (reference sequence). The CDR3 nucleotides are TGTGCCAGCAGCCCCCCCGGGACAGAGTATGAAAAACTGTTTTTT. Residues: CASSPPGTEYEKLFF.

Worth noting for this clonotype: A much larger clonotype is one base distant, so this may be a read error. The chain has TRBV20-1 and TRBJ2-7; 9 nucleotides match TRBD2. CDR1 and CDR2 (germline): DFQATT, SNEGSKA (reference sequence). CDR3 length: 15 residues. The CDR3 here is CSAPWPTSGTYEPYF. DNA of the CDR3: TGCAGTGCTCCCTGGCCGACTAGCGGAACCTACGAGCCGTACTTC.

The rearrangement uses TRBV12-3 or TRBV12-4 and TRBJ2-3; 10 positions match TRBD1. This CDR3 contains 15 residues. V was pared by 6 bases and J by 10 bases, with 13 bases of the junction left unmatched. This CDR3 is CASRAWGTGENSQYF. The CDR3 DNA sequence: TGTGCCAGCAGAGCCTGGGGGACAGGGGAAAATTCGCAGTATTTT.

The chain combines TRBV5-1 with TRBJ2-3; 8 bases align to TRBD2. Trimming took 6 bases from V and 3 from J; bases not matched to a gene: 15. This CDR3 has 17 residues. Germline lookup yields CDR1 SGHRS and CDR2 YFSETQ. The CDR3 region has the DNA TGCGCCAGCACCCGACCCCCTAAGCGGGAGAAGACAGATACGCAGTATTTT. Translating it yields CASTRPPKREKTDTQYF.

The table lists this clonotype with a few counts. The CDR3 nucleotides are TGCGCCAGCAGCCCAAGGGACAGGAGGACAGACACTGAAGCTTTCTTT. This gives the protein CASSPRDRRTDTEAFF. This chain joins TRBV5-1 and TRBJ1-1, with 8 bases identical to TRBD1. The J segment lost 3 bases and the V segment lost 4 bases, leaving 11 bases of the junction unmatched. The CDR3 runs to 16 residues. CDR1 and CDR2 (germline): SGHRS, YFSETQ.

The rearrangement joins TRBV24-1 to TRBJ2-1; weak D call: TRBD2 (5 bases). The CDR3 contains 13 residues. The germline V gene encodes CDR1 KGHDR and CDR2 SFDVKD. V was cut by 8 bases and J by 5 bases, with 12 bases left in between. The CDR3 loop reads CATIGGSHNEQFF. The CDR3 coding sequence is TGTGCCACCATTGGAGGATCACACAATGAGCAGTTCTTC.

This clonotype has only a few counts. The genes are TRBV3-1 and TRBJ2-7; 12 bases fit TRBD1. This CDR3 comprises 18 residues. The junction had 8 bases not matched to a gene; V was cut back by 0 bases and J by 2 bases. CDR1 and CDR2 (germline): LGHDT, YNNKEL (reference sequence). This CDR3 is CASSQEGQGAANAYEQYF. In DNA, the CDR3 is TGTGCCAGCAGCCAAGAGGGACAGGGGGCTGCTAACGCCTACGAGCAGTACTTC.

The chain carries TRBV10-3 and TRBJ2-7; 8 nucleotides line up with TRBD1. The DNA end is a closer match to TRBJ2-1, so the J assignment may be wrong. This CDR3 has 13 residues. Germline V gene data show CDR1 as ENHRY and CDR2 as SYGVKD. DNA for the CDR3: TGTGCCATCAGTGATGGGACAGGAGGGCAGCAGTTCTTC. Protein: CAISDGTGGQQFF.